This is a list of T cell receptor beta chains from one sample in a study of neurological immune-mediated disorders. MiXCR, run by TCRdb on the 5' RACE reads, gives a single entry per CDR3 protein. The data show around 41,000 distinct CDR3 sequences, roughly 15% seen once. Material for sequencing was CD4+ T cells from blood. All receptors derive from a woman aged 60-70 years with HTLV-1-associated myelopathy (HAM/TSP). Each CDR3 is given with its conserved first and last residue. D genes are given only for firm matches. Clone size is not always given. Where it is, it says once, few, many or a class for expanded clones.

CSAWPYRVASPLHF | TGCAGTGCCTGGCCCTACAGGGTAGCCTCACCCCTCCACTTT | TRBJ1-6 | TRBV20-1 | - | -
CASGSTHHTPGQGDFRQQFF | TGTGCCAGCGGATCCACGCACCACACTCCGGGACAGGGTGATTTTAGGCAGCAGTTCTTC | TRBJ2-1 | TRBV6-5 | TRBD1 | many
CASSESGGGIGEQFF | TGCGCCAGCAGTGAGTCTGGGGGAGGGATTGGTGAGCAGTTCTTC | TRBJ2-1 | TRBV10-1 | TRBD2 | many
CSAGTAMNTEAFF | TGCAGCGCTGGGACAGCCATGAACACTGAAGCTTTCTTT | TRBJ1-1 | TRBV29-1 | TRBD1 | many
CASSPRQGMVTYEQYF | TGCGCCAGCAGCCCGCGACAGGGGATGGTCACCTACGAGCAGTACTTC | TRBJ2-7 | TRBV5-1 | TRBD1 | many
CASSRDRVGELFF | TGTGCCAGCAGCCGGGACAGGGTGGGGGAGCTGTTTTTT | TRBJ2-2 | TRBV4-2 | TRBD1 | many
CASSPRGEFITEAFF | TGTGCCAGCTCACCCCGGGGCGAATTCATCACTGAAGCTTTCTTT | TRBJ1-1 | TRBV18 | - | many
CASSLNGGDYGYTF | TGCGCCAGCAGCTTGAATGGAGGGGACTATGGCTACACCTTC | TRBJ1-2 | TRBV5-1 | - | many
CAWKGVNYGYTF | TGTGCCTGGAAAGGAGTTAACTATGGCTACACCTTC | TRBJ1-2 | TRBV30 | - | few
CASNAGPPYEQYF | TGCGCCAGCAATGCGGGGCCCCCCTACGAGCAGTACTTC | TRBJ2-7 | TRBV5-1 | - | many
CAWSLAHNYGYTF | TGTGCCTGGAGTTTGGCACACAACTATGGCTACACCTTC | TRBJ1-2 | TRBV30 | - | many
CSARDPKGGRQPQHF | TGCAGTGCTAGAGATCCAAAAGGAGGGAGGCAGCCCCAGCATTTT | TRBJ1-5 | TRBV20-1 | - | many
CASSFGAVTDTQYF | TGTGCCAGCAGCTTCGGGGCAGTCACAGATACGCAGTATTTT | TRBJ2-3 | TRBV11-3 | - | few
CGYRVNTEAFF | TGCGGCTACAGGGTGAACACTGAAGCTTTCTTT | TRBJ1-1 | TRBV29-1 | - | -
CAVGPGGRRAGANVLTF | TGCGCCGTCGGCCCCGGGGGGCGCCGCGCTGGGGCCAACGTCCTGACTTTC | TRBJ2-6 | TRBV4-1 | - | many
CASSRNWRTGASTDTQYF | TGTGCCAGCAGCCGTAATTGGCGGACCGGAGCTAGCACAGATACGCAGTATTTT | TRBJ2-3 | TRBV7-2 | - | many
CASSLGGGRGPTGELFF | TGTGCCAGCAGCTTGGGTGGAGGCAGGGGGCCCACCGGGGAGCTGTTTTTT | TRBJ2-2 | TRBV5-5 | TRBD1 | many
CASSRRWASGGSIAKNIQYF | TGTGCCAGCTCTCGCAGATGGGCTAGCGGGGGATCCATAGCCAAAAACATTCAGTACTTC | TRBJ2-4 | TRBV2 | TRBD2 | few
CSAKLGTYEQYF | TGCAGTGCGAAGCTAGGGACCTACGAGCAGTACTTC | TRBJ2-7 | TRBV20-1 | - | -
CASSLVPQEVGYGYTF | TGTGCCAGCAGTCTGGTCCCTCAGGAGGTTGGCTATGGCTACACCTTC | TRBJ1-2 | TRBV12-3/TRBV12-4 | - | many
CSVEDQAYEQYF | TGCAGCGTTGAAGATCAAGCCTACGAGCAGTACTTC | TRBJ2-7 | TRBV29-1 | - | many
CSASSGGSADTQYF | TGCAGTGCTAGTAGCGGGGGGAGCGCAGATACGCAGTATTTT | TRBJ2-3 | TRBV20-1 | TRBD2 | -
CASSPRSGISGNTIYF | TGCGCCAGCAGCCCCAGGTCGGGGATCTCTGGAAACACCATATATTTT | TRBJ1-3 | TRBV5-1 | - | many
CASSSGTSGGDTQYF | TGTGCCAGCAGCTCTGGGACTAGCGGAGGAGATACGCAGTATTTT | TRBJ2-3 | TRBV3-1 | TRBD2 | many
CSARIGGGNTEAFF | TGCAGTGCTAGGATAGGGGGGGGGAACACTGAAGCTTTCTTT | TRBJ1-1 | TRBV20-1 | - | many
CASSFYSGASSYEQYF | TGTGCCAGCAGCTTCTATAGCGGGGCAAGCTCCTACGAGCAGTACTTC | TRBJ2-7 | TRBV7-9 | TRBD2 | many
CSAEVGTTDRQYF | TGCAGTGCCGAGGTGGGAACCACAGATAGGCAGTATTTT | TRBJ2-3 | TRBV20-1 | - | once
CASTSMGRASYGYTF | TGTGCCAGCACCTCAATGGGCAGGGCCAGCTATGGCTACACCTTC | TRBJ1-2 | TRBV6-2/TRBV6-3 | - | many
CASSPYDGHPYYEQYF | TGCGCCAGCAGCCCATATGACGGACACCCCTATTACGAGCAGTACTTC | TRBJ2-7 | TRBV4-1 | - | -
CSARVSGLTQFDSPLHF | TGCAGTGCTAGAGTGTCGGGATTAACGCAGTTTGATTCACCCCTCCACTTT | TRBJ1-6 | TRBV20-1 | - | many
CASSFGLGDYGYTF | TGTGCCAGCAGCTTCGGACTAGGGGACTATGGCTACACCTTC | TRBJ1-2 | TRBV11-2 | - | many
CASSPIRGSTGELFF | TGTGCCAGCTCACCAATTAGGGGGAGCACCGGGGAGCTGTTTTTT | TRBJ2-2 | TRBV18 | - | many
CASSPAAGAGNTIYF | TGTGCCAGCAGCCCTGCGGCAGGGGCCGGAAACACCATATATTTT | TRBJ1-3 | TRBV12-3/TRBV12-4 | - | many
CASSSPEQGGRDTQYF | TGTGCCAGCAGTTCTCCCGAGCAGGGAGGTAGAGATACGCAGTATTTT | TRBJ2-3 | TRBV6-6 | - | many
CASSPSAGIGYGYTF | TGCGCCAGCAGCCCATCGGCAGGGATCGGCTATGGCTACACCTTC | TRBJ1-2 | TRBV5-1 | - | many
CASSLADRLEAFF | TGCGCCAGCAGCTTGGCGGATCGACTTGAAGCTTTCTTT | TRBJ1-1 | TRBV5-1 | - | many
CASSADLGEAMDIQYF | TGTGCCAGCAGCGCCGACCTCGGGGAGGCGATGGACATTCAGTACTTC | TRBJ2-4 | TRBV9 | - | many
CSASSAAYNSPLHF | TGCAGTGCTAGCTCAGCAGCCTATAATTCACCCCTCCACTTT | TRBJ1-6 | TRBV20-1 | - | many
CAWSGTDTQYF | TGTGCCTGGAGTGGAACAGATACGCAGTATTTT | TRBJ2-3 | TRBV30 | - | many
CSASPQGVVSGYTF | TGCAGTGCTTCCCCCCAAGGAGTCGTAAGTGGCTACACCTTC | TRBJ1-2 | TRBV20-1 | - | medium-sized
CSAMDRGPKNRYTF | TGCAGTGCTATGGATCGGGGGCCGAAGAACCGCTACACCTTC | TRBJ1-2 | TRBV20-1 | - | many
CASSESVAMGEQFF | TGCGCCAGCAGTGAGTCCGTAGCGATGGGTGAGCAGTTCTTC | TRBJ2-1 | TRBV10-1 | - | many
CASSGADNEQFF | TGTGCCAGCAGTGGCGCAGACAATGAGCAGTTCTTC | TRBJ2-1 | TRBV2 | - | many
CASSLNGGIGAGELFF | TGTGCCAGCAGCTTGAATGGGGGAATCGGGGCCGGGGAGCTGTTTTTT | TRBJ2-2 | TRBV5-5 | - | many
CSARDPRGTSSYNEQFF | TGCAGTGCTAGAGATCCCCGGGGGACGAGCTCCTACAATGAGCAGTTCTTC | TRBJ2-1 | TRBV20-1 | - | many
CASRGLFNEKLFF | TGTGCCAGCAGGGGGCTTTTCAATGAAAAACTGTTTTTT | TRBJ1-4 | TRBV12-3/TRBV12-4 | - | many
CASSRIAGGQDTQYF | TGTGCCAGCAGCAGAATAGCGGGGGGGCAGGATACGCAGTATTTT | TRBJ2-3 | TRBV7-8 | TRBD2 | many
CASSLVGAYNEQFF | TGTGCCAGCAGCTTAGTTGGGGCTTACAATGAGCAGTTCTTC | TRBJ2-1 | TRBV11-2 | - | many
CASSLVFSYNEQFF | TGTGCCAGCAGCTTAGTGTTCTCCTACAATGAGCAGTTCTTC | TRBJ2-1 | TRBV7-2 | - | many
CAISPGGGESPLHF | TGTGCCATCAGCCCTGGAGGGGGCGAATCACCCCTCCACTTT | TRBJ1-6 | TRBV10-3 | TRBD1 | many
CASSWMTSGGADEQFF | TGTGCCAGCAGTTGGATGACTAGCGGGGGGGCCGATGAGCAGTTCTTC | TRBJ2-1 | TRBV6-6 | TRBD2 | many
CASSPRQIHSNQPQHF | TGCGCCAGCAGTCCTCGACAGATTCATAGCAATCAGCCCCAGCATTTT | TRBJ1-5 | TRBV4-1 | - | many
CASSQGTGTEAFF | TGCGCCAGCAGCCAAGGGACAGGCACTGAAGCTTTCTTT | TRBJ1-1 | TRBV5-1 | TRBD1 | many
CASSAPGAGLAKNIQYF | TGTGCCAGCAGTGCCCCCGGGGCGGGTTTAGCCAAAAACATTCAGTACTTC | TRBJ2-4 | TRBV2 | - | many
CSASHGTGGSTDTQYF | TGCAGTGCTAGCCACGGGACAGGGGGCTCCACAGATACGCAGTATTTT | TRBJ2-3 | TRBV20-1 | TRBD1 | -
CASSLDRDLNTEAFF | TGTGCCAGCAGCTTAGACCGGGACCTGAACACTGAAGCTTTCTTT | TRBJ1-1 | TRBV13 | - | many
CSIRSFMSSYNEQFF | TGTTCCATCAGAAGTTTTATGAGCTCCTACAATGAGCAGTTCTTC | TRBJ2-1 | TRBV12-3/TRBV12-4 | - | -